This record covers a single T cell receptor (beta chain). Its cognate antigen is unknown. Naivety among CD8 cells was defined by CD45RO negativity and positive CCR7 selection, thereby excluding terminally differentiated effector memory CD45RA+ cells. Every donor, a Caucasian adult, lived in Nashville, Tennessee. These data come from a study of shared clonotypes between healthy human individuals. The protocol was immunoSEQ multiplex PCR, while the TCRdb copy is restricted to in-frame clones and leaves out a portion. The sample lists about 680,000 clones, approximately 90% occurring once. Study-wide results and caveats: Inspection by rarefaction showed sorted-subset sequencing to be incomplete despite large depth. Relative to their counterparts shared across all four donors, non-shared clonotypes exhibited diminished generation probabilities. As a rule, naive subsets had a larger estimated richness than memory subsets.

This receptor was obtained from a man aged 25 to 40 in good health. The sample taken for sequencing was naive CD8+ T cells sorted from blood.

DNA of the CDR3: TGTGCCAGCAGCCTGTACCGGGGCGACTACGAGCAGTACTTC. Its translation: CASSLYRGDYEQYF. V usage is TRBV27 and J usage is TRBJ2-7; D is tentatively TRBD1 or TRBD2 (5 bases each). The CDR3 runs 14 residues. Germline V gene sequence: CDR1 MNHEY, CDR2 SMNVEV (reference sequence). V was clipped by 6 bases and J by 3 bases, with 15 bases between them.